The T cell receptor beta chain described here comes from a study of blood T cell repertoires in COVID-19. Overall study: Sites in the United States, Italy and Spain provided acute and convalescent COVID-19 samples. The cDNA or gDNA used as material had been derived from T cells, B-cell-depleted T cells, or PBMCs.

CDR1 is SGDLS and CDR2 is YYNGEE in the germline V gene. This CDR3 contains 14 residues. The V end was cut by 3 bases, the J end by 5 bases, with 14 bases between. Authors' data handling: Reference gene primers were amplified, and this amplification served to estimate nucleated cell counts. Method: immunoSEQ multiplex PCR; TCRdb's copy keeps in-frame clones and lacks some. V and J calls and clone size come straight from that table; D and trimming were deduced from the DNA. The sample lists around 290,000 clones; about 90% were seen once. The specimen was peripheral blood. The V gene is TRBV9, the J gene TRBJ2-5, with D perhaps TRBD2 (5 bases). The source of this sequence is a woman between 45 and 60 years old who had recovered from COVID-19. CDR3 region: CASSGRGGAETQYF. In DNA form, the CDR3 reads TGTGCCAGCAGCGGACGTGGAGGTGCGGAGACCCAGTACTTC.